This T cell receptor (beta chain) originates from a study of CD8+CD57+ T cells in acquired aplastic anemia. Study overall: Average DNA yield from sorted CD4+ and CD8+ cells was about 3 ug.

Study-wide points: Researchers reported that CD8+ Simpson's diversity was not significantly different in patients versus controls.

Genomic DNA acted as the template from which TCR beta VDJ combination and CDR3 sequence profiling were carried out. TCRdb ran MiXCR on the reads and lists one entry per CDR3 protein. The sample lists hundreds of thousands of distinct CDR3 sequences, around 33% occurring once. This clonotype was detected ten times or more. Its antigen remains unidentified. Trimming removed 2 bases from V and 2 bases from J; junction bases left unmatched: 7. Germline V CDR1 and CDR2: SGHAT, FQNNGV. The CDR3 is 16 amino acids. Sequencing was done on patients that had shown CD8+CD57+ cell expansion by flow cytometry. The V gene is TRBV11-2, the J gene TRBJ2-7; TRBD1 matches 9 bases. This receptor was identified in a human donor with aplastic anemia. Sequenced input: sorted CD4+, CD8+, or CD8+CD57+ T cells (not recorded which) from PBMCs. The CDR3, as DNA: TGTGCCAGCAGCTTATCAGGGACAGGGCCTACCTACGAGCAGTACTTC. Translated, it gives CASSLSGTGPTYEQYF. Variable domain in full (rest from reference TRBV11-2 and TRBJ2-7): EAGVAQSPRYKIIEKRQSVAFWCNPISGHATLYWYQQILGQGPKLLIQFQNNGVVDDSQLPKDRFSAERLKGVDSTLKIQPAKLEDSAVYLCASSLSGTGPTYEQYFGPGTRLTVT.